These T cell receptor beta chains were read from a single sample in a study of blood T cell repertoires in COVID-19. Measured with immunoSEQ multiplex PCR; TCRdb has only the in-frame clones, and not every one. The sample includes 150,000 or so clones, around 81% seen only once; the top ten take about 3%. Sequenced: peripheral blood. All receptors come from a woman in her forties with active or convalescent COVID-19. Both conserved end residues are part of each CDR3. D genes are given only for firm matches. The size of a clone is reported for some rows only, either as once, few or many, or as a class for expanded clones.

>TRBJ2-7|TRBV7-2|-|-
TGTGCCAGCAGCTTAGCCCTAGCGAAGGGCTACGAGCAGTACTTC
CASSLALAKGYEQYF
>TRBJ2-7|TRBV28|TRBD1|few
TGTGCCAGCACTCCAGACAGGGACCACGAGCAGTACTTC
CASTPDRDHEQYF
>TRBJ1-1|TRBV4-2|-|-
TGTGCCAGCAGCCAAGATTTGGGCAGGAACACTGAAGCTTTCTTT
CASSQDLGRNTEAFF
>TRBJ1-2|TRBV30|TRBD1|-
TGTGCCTGGAGTCTTGACAGGGGGCGCGGGAGGGATGGCTACACCTTC
CAWSLDRGRGRDGYTF
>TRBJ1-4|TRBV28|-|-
TGTGCCAGCAGTCCCCTAGGGGAGGGGACTAATGAAAAACTGTTTTTT
CASSPLGEGTNEKLFF
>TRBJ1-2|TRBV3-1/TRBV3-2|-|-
TGTGCCAGCAGCTACCCGTCGGGGGTGGGTGGCTACACCTTC
CASSYPSGVGGYTF
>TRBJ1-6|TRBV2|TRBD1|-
TGTGCCAGCAATTGGGACAGGGCGAAGGATAATTCACCCCTCCACTTT
CASNWDRAKDNSPLHF
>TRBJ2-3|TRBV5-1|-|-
TGCGCCAGCAGGAGACAGGGCACAGATACGCAGTATTTT
CASRRQGTDTQYF
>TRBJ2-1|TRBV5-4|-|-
TGTGCCAGCAGCCAGGGGTTTGGGTCCTACAATGAGCAGTTCTTC
CASSQGFGSYNEQFF
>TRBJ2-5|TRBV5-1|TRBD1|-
TGCGCCAGCAGCGTTACGACAGGGTTACAAGAGACCCAGTACTTC
CASSVTTGLQETQYF
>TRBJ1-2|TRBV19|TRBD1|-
TGTGCCAGTAGTATAGCCGCACCTCAGGGGGTAGGTGGCTACACCTTC
CASSIAAPQGVGGYTF
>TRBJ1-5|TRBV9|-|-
TGTGCCAGCAGCGTAGCTAATAGCAATCAGCCCCAGCATTTT
CASSVANSNQPQHF
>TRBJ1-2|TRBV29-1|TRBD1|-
TGCAGCGTCCACGAAAGGGGGCGCGGGGACTATGGCTACACCTTC
CSVHERGRGDYGYTF
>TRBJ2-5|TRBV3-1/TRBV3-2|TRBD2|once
TGTGCCAGCAGGTGGCTAGCGGGGCTGGAGACCCAGTACTTC
CASRWLAGLETQYF